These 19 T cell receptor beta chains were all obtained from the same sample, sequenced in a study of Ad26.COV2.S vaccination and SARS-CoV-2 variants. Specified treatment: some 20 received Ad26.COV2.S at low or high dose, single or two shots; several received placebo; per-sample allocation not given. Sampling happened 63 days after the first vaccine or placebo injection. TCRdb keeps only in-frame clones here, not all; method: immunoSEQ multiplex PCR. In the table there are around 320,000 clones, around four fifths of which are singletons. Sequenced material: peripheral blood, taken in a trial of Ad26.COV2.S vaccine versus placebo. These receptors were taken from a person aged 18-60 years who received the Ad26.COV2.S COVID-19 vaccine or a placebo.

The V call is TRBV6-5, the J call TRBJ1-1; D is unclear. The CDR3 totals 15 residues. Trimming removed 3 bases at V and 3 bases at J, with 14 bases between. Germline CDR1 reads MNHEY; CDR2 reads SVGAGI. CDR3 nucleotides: TGTGCCAGCAGTTATGGGAAGGCGGCCTACACTGAAGCTTTCTTT. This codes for CASSYGKAAYTEAFF.

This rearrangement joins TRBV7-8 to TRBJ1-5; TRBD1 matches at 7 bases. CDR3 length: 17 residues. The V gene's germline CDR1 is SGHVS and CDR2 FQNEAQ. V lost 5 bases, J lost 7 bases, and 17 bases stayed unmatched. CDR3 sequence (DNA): TGTGCCAGCAGCGCATTAGCGCAGGGGGGTTTAAAGCAGCCCCAGCATTTT. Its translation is CASSALAQGGLKQPQHF.

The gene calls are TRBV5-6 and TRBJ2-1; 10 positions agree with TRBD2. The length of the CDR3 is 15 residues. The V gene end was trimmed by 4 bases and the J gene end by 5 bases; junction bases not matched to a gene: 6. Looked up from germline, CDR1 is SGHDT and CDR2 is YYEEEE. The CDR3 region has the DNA TGTGCCAGCAGCCTACAAAGCGGGGGGGACAATGAGCAGTTCTTC. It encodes CASSLQSGGDNEQFF.

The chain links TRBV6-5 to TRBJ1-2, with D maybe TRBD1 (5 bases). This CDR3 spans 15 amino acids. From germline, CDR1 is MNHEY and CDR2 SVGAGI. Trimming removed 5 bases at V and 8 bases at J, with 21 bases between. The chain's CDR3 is CASSPQGPRVQGYTF. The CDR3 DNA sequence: TGTGCCAGCAGTCCTCAGGGTCCCCGGGTGCAAGGCTACACCTTC.

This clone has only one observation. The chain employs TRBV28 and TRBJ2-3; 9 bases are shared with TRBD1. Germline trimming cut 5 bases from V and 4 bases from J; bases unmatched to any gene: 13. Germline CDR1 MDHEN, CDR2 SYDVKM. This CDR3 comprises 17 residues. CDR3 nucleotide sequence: TGTGCCAGCAGTCCCATACCCCGGACAGGGGAGGCAGATACGCAGTATTTT. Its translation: CASSPIPRTGEADTQYF.

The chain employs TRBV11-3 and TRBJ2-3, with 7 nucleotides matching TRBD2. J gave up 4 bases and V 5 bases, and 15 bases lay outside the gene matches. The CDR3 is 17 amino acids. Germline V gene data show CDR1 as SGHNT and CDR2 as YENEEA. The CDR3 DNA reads TGTGCCAGCAGCCGATCTAGTGGGGGGGTATCATCAGATACGCAGTATTTT. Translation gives CASSRSSGGVSSDTQYF.

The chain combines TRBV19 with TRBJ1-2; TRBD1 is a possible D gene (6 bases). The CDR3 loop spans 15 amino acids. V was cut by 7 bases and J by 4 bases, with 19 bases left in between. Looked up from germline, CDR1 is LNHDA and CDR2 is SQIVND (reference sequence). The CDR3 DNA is TGTGCCAGTACCCCCTCCCCAGGACAGTCCTATGGCTACACCTTC. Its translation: CASTPSPGQSYGYTF.

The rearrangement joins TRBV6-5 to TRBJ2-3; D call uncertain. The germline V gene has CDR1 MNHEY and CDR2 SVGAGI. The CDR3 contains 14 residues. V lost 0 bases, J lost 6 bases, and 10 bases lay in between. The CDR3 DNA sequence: TGTGCCAGCAGTTACTCTCAGGTGGATGATACGCAGTATTTT. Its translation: CASSYSQVDDTQYF.

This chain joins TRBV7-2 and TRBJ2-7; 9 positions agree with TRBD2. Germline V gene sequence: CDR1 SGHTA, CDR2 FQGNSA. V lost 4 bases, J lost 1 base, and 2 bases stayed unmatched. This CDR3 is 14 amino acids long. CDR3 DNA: TGTGCCAGCAGCTCGACTAGCGGTTCCTACGAGCAGTACTTC. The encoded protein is CASSSTSGSYEQYF.

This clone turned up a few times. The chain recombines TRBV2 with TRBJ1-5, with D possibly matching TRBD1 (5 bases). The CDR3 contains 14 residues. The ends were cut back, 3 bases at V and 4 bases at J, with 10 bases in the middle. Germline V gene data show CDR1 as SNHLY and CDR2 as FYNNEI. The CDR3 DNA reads TGTGCCAGCAGTGATTGGGCAGGGAATCAGCCCCAGCATTTT. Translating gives CASSDWAGNQPQHF.

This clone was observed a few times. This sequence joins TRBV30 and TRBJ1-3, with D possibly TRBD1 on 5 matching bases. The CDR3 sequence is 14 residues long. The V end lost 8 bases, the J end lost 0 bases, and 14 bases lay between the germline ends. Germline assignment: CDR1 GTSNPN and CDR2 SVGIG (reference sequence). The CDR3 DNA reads TGTGCCCTTGGCAGGGCCCTCTCTGGAAACACCATATATTTT. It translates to CALGRALSGNTIYF.

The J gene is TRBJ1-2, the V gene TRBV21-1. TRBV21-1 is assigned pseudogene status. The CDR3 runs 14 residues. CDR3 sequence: CASSKVGTAHGYTF. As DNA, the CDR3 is TGTGCCAGCAGCAAAGTTGGGACCGCTCATGGCTACACCTTC.

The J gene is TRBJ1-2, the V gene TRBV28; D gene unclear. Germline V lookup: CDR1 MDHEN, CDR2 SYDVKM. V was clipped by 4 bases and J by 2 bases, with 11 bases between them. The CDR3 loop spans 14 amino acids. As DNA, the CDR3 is TGTGCCAGCAGTTCAAATCAGGAAAACTATGGCTACACCTTC. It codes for CASSSNQENYGYTF.

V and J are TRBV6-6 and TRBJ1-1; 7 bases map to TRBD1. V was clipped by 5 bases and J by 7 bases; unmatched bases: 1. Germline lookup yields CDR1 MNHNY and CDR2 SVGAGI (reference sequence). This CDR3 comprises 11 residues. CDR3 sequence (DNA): TGTGCCAGCAGTCGACAGGGTGAAGCTTTCTTT. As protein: CASSRQGEAFF.

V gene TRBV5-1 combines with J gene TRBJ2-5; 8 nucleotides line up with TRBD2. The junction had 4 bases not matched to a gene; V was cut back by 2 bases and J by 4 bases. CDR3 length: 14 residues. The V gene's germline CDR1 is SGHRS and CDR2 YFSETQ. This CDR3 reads CASSFRGGGETQYF. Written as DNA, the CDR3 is TGCGCCAGCAGCTTCCGGGGGGGCGGAGAGACCCAGTACTTC.

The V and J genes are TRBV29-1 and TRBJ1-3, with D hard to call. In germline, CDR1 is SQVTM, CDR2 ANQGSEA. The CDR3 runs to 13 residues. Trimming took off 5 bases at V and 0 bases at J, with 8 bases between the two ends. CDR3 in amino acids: CSVLWLSGNTIYF. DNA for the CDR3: TGCAGCGTTCTGTGGCTCTCTGGAAACACCATATATTTT.

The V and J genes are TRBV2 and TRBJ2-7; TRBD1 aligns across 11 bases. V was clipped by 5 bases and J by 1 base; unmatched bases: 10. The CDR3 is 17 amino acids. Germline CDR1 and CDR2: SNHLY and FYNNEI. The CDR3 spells CASSLNRDRGGSYEQYF. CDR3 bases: TGTGCCAGCAGTTTGAACCGGGACAGGGGGGGATCCTACGAGCAGTACTTC.

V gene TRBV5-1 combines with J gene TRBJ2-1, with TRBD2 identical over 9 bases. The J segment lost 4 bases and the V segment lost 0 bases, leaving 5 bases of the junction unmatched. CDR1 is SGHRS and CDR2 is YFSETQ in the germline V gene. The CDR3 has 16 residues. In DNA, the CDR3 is TGCGCCAGCAGCTTGGTGGCTAGCGGGGCGTACAATGAGCAGTTCTTC. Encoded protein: CASSLVASGAYNEQFF. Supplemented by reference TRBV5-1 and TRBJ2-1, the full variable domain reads KAGVTQTPRYLIKTRGQQVTLSCSPISGHRSVSWYQQTPGQGLQFLFEYFSETQRNKGNFPGRFSGRQFSNSRSEMNVSTLELGDSALYLCASSLVASGAYNEQFFGPGTRLTVL.

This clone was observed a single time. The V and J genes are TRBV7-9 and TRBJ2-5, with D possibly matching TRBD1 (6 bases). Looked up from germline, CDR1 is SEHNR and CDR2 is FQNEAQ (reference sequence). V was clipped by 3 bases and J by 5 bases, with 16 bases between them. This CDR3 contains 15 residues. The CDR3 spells CASSFDRIAWETQYF. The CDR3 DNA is TGTGCCAGCAGCTTCGACAGGATTGCTTGGGAGACCCAGTACTTC.